The next 2 T cell receptor beta chains were all read from a single sample in a study of cytomegalovirus exposure and HLA in healthy donors. 60 Vbeta and 13 Jbeta primers were used in PCR. The protocol was immunoSEQ multiplex PCR, while the TCRdb copy is restricted to in-frame clones and leaves out a portion. The table has 150,000 or so clones, about 80% seen once. Sequencing was done on a sample of PBMCs. These receptors came from a man under 40 in good health and CMV-seropositive.

This clone has a single count. The gene calls are TRBV21-1 and TRBJ2-3; the table gives TRBD1 as D, unverified against the DNA. TRBV21-1 is shown as a pseudogene. CDR3 length: 19 residues. CDR3 DNA sequence: TGTGCCAGCAGCAAAGGGTCAGGGTCGCCCGTGAATAGCACAGATACGCAGTATTTT. It is translated as CASSKGSGSPVNSTDTQYF.

The chain has TRBV30 and TRBJ1-4; 7 nucleotides match TRBD1. The CDR3 extends over 12 amino acids. Germline V CDR1 and CDR2: GTSNPN, SVGIG (reference sequence). Unmatched junction bases numbered 3, after V lost 3 bases and J lost 8 bases. The CDR3 sequence: CAWSLQGEKLFF. CDR3 sequence (DNA): TGTGCCTGGAGCCTACAGGGGGAAAAACTGTTTTTT.